This T cell receptor beta chain was sequenced in a study of blood T cell repertoires in COVID-19. Across the whole study: Both acute and convalescent COVID-19 samples were obtained from the United States, Italy and Spain. Sources were T cells, B-cell-depleted T cells, or PBMCs; the material itself was cDNA or gDNA.

The protocol was immunoSEQ multiplex PCR, while the TCRdb copy is restricted to in-frame clones and leaves out a portion. The sample yields approximately 54,000 clones, 90% to 95% seen once. The germline V gene has CDR1 LGHDT and CDR2 YNNKEL (reference sequence). The V segment lost 2 bases and the J segment 12 bases; nucleotides outside the gene matches: 6. The CDR3 length is 13 residues. The clonotype comes from a man in his forties or fifties with acute or convalescent COVID-19. The sequencing input was peripheral blood. The genes are TRBV3-1 (or the pseudogene TRBV3-2) and TRBJ1-1, with 10 bases matching TRBD1. The CDR3 protein is CASSQIRDRGTFF. CDR3 bases: TGTGCCAGCAGCCAAATCCGGGACAGGGGAACTTTCTTT.